This TCR beta chain comes out of a study of blood T cell repertoires in COVID-19. Study-level background: Collection of acute and convalescent COVID-19 samples took place in the United States, Italy and Spain. Sources were T cells, B-cell-depleted T cells, or PBMCs; the material itself was cDNA or gDNA.

In the original processing: Amplification with reference gene primers provided the estimates of nucleated cell counts. The data were produced by immunoSEQ multiplex PCR, yet TCRdb's version contains in-frame clones alone and is incomplete. V and J calls and clone size are those listed in that table; D and trimming were worked out from the DNA. The profile covers some 220,000 clones, with 70% to 85% appearing a single time and about 8.9% taken by the ten largest. Trimming cost V 7 bases and J 8 bases, with 17 bases left between them. The CDR3 runs 13 residues. Per the germline V gene, CDR1 is SQVTM and CDR2 is ANQGSEA.

Sequencing input: peripheral blood. The genes are TRBV29-1 and TRBJ1-4, with a possible D match to TRBD1 (5 bases). This clonotype originated in a man in his fifties with active or convalescent COVID-19. The CDR3 nucleotides are TGCAGCGCCCGACAGTCGTTGGGGGAAAAACTGTTTTTT. Translation gives CSARQSLGEKLFF.